This T cell receptor (beta chain) stems from a study of T cell responses to AZD1222 COVID-19 vaccine. The CDR3 is 16 amino acids. V was clipped by 4 bases and J by 1 base, with 13 bases between them. The germline V gene encodes CDR1 KGHSH and CDR2 LQKENI. TCRdb keeps only in-frame clones here, not all; method: immunoSEQ multiplex PCR. This sample has 120,000 to 150,000 clones, with over 75% found just once. The sample consisted of peripheral blood, taken 28 days after the second dose of the MenACWY control vaccine. The chain joins TRBV18 to TRBJ2-2; D remains unclear. This TCR derives from an adult who received the MenACWY meningococcal vaccine as a control. The CDR3 DNA is TGTGCCAGCTCACTCTACCTGGGTAGGAACACCGGGGAGCTGTTTTTT. Translated: CASSLYLGRNTGELFF.